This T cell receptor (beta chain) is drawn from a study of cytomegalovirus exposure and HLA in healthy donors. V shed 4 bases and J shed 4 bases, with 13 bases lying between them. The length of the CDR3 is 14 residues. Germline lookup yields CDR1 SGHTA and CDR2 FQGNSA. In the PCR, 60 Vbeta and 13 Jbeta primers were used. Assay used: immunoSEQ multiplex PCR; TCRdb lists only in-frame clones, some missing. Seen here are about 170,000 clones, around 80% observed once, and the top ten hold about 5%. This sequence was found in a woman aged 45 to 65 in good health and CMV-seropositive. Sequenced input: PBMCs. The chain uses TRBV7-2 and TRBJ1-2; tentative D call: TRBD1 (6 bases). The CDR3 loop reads CASSYQGLLYGYTF. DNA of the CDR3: TGTGCCAGCAGCTACCAGGGGCTTCTCTATGGCTACACCTTC.